This is a list of T cell receptor beta chains from one sample in a study of beta chain features in type 1 diabetes. Profiling relied on immunoSEQ multiplex PCR, and the TCRdb table lists in-frame clones only, not all of them. Of hundreds of thousands of clones in the sample, over 12% were seen once. The sequenced material came from naive CD4+ T cells from blood. The receptors here all came from a man aged 18 to 29 with type 1 diabetes. The CDR3 runs from the conserved cysteine through the conserved F or W. Fields, in order: D gene, clone size, V gene, J gene, CDR3 DNA, CDR3 protein. The D gene is left open where the match is weak. Rows may omit the clone size; those that give it use once, few, many or a size class.

>-|-|TRBV6-1|TRBJ2-6
TGTGCCAGCAGTGAGCCCGCGCTCAACTCTGGGGCCAACGTCCTGACTTTC
CASSEPALNSGANVLTF
>-|-|TRBV18|TRBJ2-1
TGTGCCAGCTCACCACCGAACAGGGCTGGGTACAATGAGCAGTTCTTC
CASSPPNRAGYNEQFF
>-|-|TRBV7-9|TRBJ2-1
TGTGCCAGCAGCCCCAAGGGACCGGGTTACAATGAGCAGTTCTTC
CASSPKGPGYNEQFF
>-|few|TRBV18|TRBJ2-1
TGTGCCAGCTCACCAGGTCGTTATGAGCAGTTCTTC
CASSPGRYEQFF
>-|few|TRBV7-2|TRBJ1-2
TGTGCCAGCAGCTTAGTCCGACAGTTAAACTATGGCTACACCTTC
CASSLVRQLNYGYTF
>-|-|TRBV23-1|TRBJ1-1
TGCGCCAGCACCCAAAAGACAGGGAACACTGAAGCTTTCTTT
CASTQKTGNTEAFF
>TRBD1|-|TRBV10-3|TRBJ2-5
TGTGCCATCAGTCACGGGACAGGGAGGGAGACCCAGTACTTC
CAISHGTGRETQYF
>TRBD1|few|TRBV7-2|TRBJ1-1
TGTGCCAGCAGCTTATTCGGACAGGGAGCCACTGAAGCTTTCTTT
CASSLFGQGATEAFF
>-|-|TRBV7-2|TRBJ2-7
TGTGCCAGCAGCCCAGCAGGGGCCCCAACCTTTTGGGAGCAGTACTTC
CASSPAGAPTFWEQYF
>TRBD1|few|TRBV30|TRBJ1-2
TGTGCCTGGGCGACAGGGCACTATGGCTACACCTTC
CAWATGHYGYTF
>-|-|TRBV7-2|TRBJ2-2
TGTGCCAGCAGCTTTACTACCGGGGAGCTGTTTTTT
CASSFTTGELFF
>-|few|TRBV7-2|TRBJ2-5
TGTGCCAGCAGCTCCCAGGGGCTGCTGAAAGAGACCCAGTACTTC
CASSSQGLLKETQYF
>-|few|TRBV7-3|TRBJ2-1
TGTGCCAGCAGCTCCGCGCAGGGGATCGGTAATGAGCAGTTCTTC
CASSSAQGIGNEQFF
>-|-|TRBV7-2|TRBJ2-3
TGTGCCAGCAGCTTAGGACTTAAGTCGACAGATACGCAGTATTTT
CASSLGLKSTDTQYF
>-|few|TRBV30|TRBJ1-1
TGTGCCTGGTGGACAGTTATGAACACTGAAGCTTTCTTT
CAWWTVMNTEAFF
>TRBD2|-|TRBV5-6|TRBJ2-3
TGTGCCAGCAGCGTGTCTAGCGGGACACGGGGCACAGATACGCAGTATTTT
CASSVSSGTRGTDTQYF
>TRBD1|-|TRBV28|TRBJ2-7
TGTGCCAGCAGTCCGCGGGATCGACCGGGACAGGGCATCGAGCAGTACTTC
CASSPRDRPGQGIEQYF
>TRBD1|-|TRBV6-5|TRBJ2-7
TGTGCCAGCAGTGGACAGGGGATGTTAGGCTACGAGCAGTACTTC
CASSGQGMLGYEQYF
>TRBD2|many|TRBV13|TRBJ2-1
TGTGCCAGCAGCCCACTAGCGGGAGGCTTCTACAATGAGCAGTTCTTC
CASSPLAGGFYNEQFF
>TRBD2|-|TRBV7-2|TRBJ2-3
TGTGCCAGCAGCTTCAACGGAGCGGGGACAGATACGCAGTATTTT
CASSFNGAGTDTQYF
>-|-|TRBV13|TRBJ2-3
TGTGCCAGCAGCTTAGGCCAGGGAGCAGGGCGCACAGATACGCAGTATTTT
CASSLGQGAGRTDTQYF
>-|few|TRBV4-3|TRBJ2-2
TGCGCCAGTCAGATCCCTGGGACCGGGGAGCTGTTTTTT
CASQIPGTGELFF
>TRBD1|-|TRBV7-2|TRBJ2-6
TGTGCCAGCAGCCGAACAGGGGGCGCTGGGGCCAACGTCCTGACTTTC
CASSRTGGAGANVLTF
>TRBD1|few|TRBV19|TRBJ2-1
TGTGCCAGTAGACCCGGGACAGGGTACTACAATGAGCAGTTCTTC
CASRPGTGYYNEQFF
>-|few|TRBV28|TRBJ2-4
TGTGCCAGCTCCCTCCGGGGGAGCCCCAAAAACATTCAGTACTTC
CASSLRGSPKNIQYF
>TRBD1|few|TRBV18|TRBJ1-1
TGTGCCAGCTCACCGATACGACAGGGACGTGAAGCTTTCTTT
CASSPIRQGREAFF
>TRBD2|-|TRBV14|TRBJ2-2
TGTGCCAGCGGATCTAGCGGACCGAACACCGGGGAGCTGTTTTTT
CASGSSGPNTGELFF
>-|few|TRBV7-9|TRBJ2-3
TGTGCCAGCAGCCCCCCGGGGCTGCACACAGATACGCAGTATTTT
CASSPPGLHTDTQYF
>-|few|TRBV4-3|TRBJ2-2
TGCGCCAGCAGCCAAGAAATCCAGGCTACTGGCACCGGGGAGCTGTTTTTT
CASSQEIQATGTGELFF
>-|-|TRBV7-9|TRBJ2-1
TGTGCCACCCCTTCAGGGGGATTTCCCAGGGAGGATGAGCAGTTCTTC
CATPSGGFPREDEQFF
>-|few|TRBV4-1|TRBJ1-5
TGCGCCAGCAGCCTCGGCAGGGTCAATCAGCCCCAGCATTTT
CASSLGRVNQPQHF